These 29 T cell receptor beta chains came from one sample sequenced in a study of response to subunit inactivated influenza vaccine. TCRdb analysed the RT-PCR reads with MiXCR anew, one entry per CDR3 protein. Counted here are 500,000 to 600,000 distinct CDR3 sequences, approximately 10% occurring once; the ten biggest clones make up 9.5% to 12%. In addition, the sample was reused for a study of T cells expressing NK-cell markers. That study adds: The cDNA for TCR beta came from 5'RACE template switching with UMIs.

Material: PBMCs from blood, obtained on the day of vaccination. These receptors originate from a man aged 45-65 years who received an inactivated influenza vaccine.

This clonotype was counted many times. V and J are TRBV12-3 or TRBV12-4 and TRBJ1-5; D ambiguous. V lost 2 bases to trimming and J lost 7 bases, with 12 bases between them. There are 14 residues in the CDR3. The CDR3 loop is CASSLWHSGQPQHF. CDR3 nucleotides: TGTGCCAGCAGTTTATGGCATAGCGGACAGCCCCAGCATTTT.

This chain uses TRBV6-2 or TRBV6-3 with TRBJ2-3; D not certain. Trimming cost V 5 bases and J 2 bases, with 17 bases left between them. Germline CDR1 and CDR2: MNHEY and SVGEGT. The CDR3 totals 16 residues. The CDR3 region has the DNA TGTGCCAGCAGTCTTTATAAGGTAGCAAACACAGATACGCAGTATTTT. It yields the protein CASSLYKVANTDTQYF.

The chain joins TRBV20-1 to TRBJ2-5, with 11 positions matching TRBD2. Germline CDR1 is DFQATT and CDR2 is SNEGSKA (reference sequence). The CDR3 spans 14 residues. J gave up 3 bases and V 5 bases, and 5 bases lay outside the gene matches. CDR3 coding DNA: TGCAGTGCTTCACTAGCGGGAGTTGAAGAGACCCAGTACTTC. Protein product: CSASLAGVEETQYF.

The rearrangement joins TRBV9 to TRBJ1-1; D not certain. The CDR3 is made up of 13 amino acids. CDR1 is SGDLS and CDR2 is YYNGEE in the germline V gene. Trimming stripped 4 bases from V and 5 bases from J, with 12 bases between. This CDR3 reads CASSPLDGTEAFF. CDR3 coding DNA: TGTGCCAGCAGCCCATTGGACGGAACTGAAGCTTTCTTT.

This chain connects TRBV12-3 or TRBV12-4 to TRBJ1-4; 8 nucleotides agree with TRBD1. This CDR3 contains 15 residues. V lost 5 bases, J lost 10 bases, and 12 bases stayed unmatched. Here the CDR3 reads CASSPGQGGSGKLFF. CDR3 in DNA: TGTGCCAGCAGTCCCGGACAGGGTGGAAGTGGAAAACTGTTTTTT.

The table lists this clonotype with many counts. The chain joins TRBV7-6 to TRBJ2-7; 7 nucleotides align to TRBD1. V trimming: 4 bases; J trimming: 1 base; junction bases outside the gene matches: 4. This CDR3 has 14 residues. Germline V gives CDR1 SGHVS, CDR2 FNYEAQ. The CDR3 sequence: CASSSTGKSYEQYF. CDR3 sequence (DNA): TGTGCCAGCAGCTCGACAGGGAAATCCTACGAGCAGTACTTC.

This clonotype turned up a few times. The chain carries TRBV6-5 and TRBJ2-7; TRBD1 is a possible D gene (6 bases). Germline V gene lookup returns CDR1 MNHEY and CDR2 SVGAGI. V was cut by 0 bases and J by 3 bases, with 9 bases left in between. The CDR3 contains 14 residues. The CDR3 spells CASSYSDSIYEQYF. Written as DNA, the CDR3 is TGTGCCAGCAGTTACTCGGACAGTATCTACGAGCAGTACTTC.

Only a few counts were recorded for this clonotype. The rearrangement links TRBV6-1 to TRBJ1-3, with 7 bases matching TRBD1. Looked up from germline, CDR1 is MNHNS and CDR2 is SASEGT. This CDR3 has 15 amino acids. The V and J ends lost 10 bases and 0 bases, in that order; junction bases with no gene match: 9. CDR3 sequence (DNA): TGTGCCACTTCCCGACAGGGAGGCTCTGGAAACACCATATATTTT. Residues: CATSRQGGSGNTIYF.

Here the CDR3 reads CASSYWTGELFF. The CDR3 DNA is TGTGCCAGCAGTTACTGGACCGGGGAGCTGTTTTTT. The genes are TRBV6-2 or TRBV6-3 and TRBJ2-2; unclear D gene. V was pared by 1 base and J by 5 bases, with 2 bases between. This CDR3 has 12 amino acids. CDR1 MNHEY and CDR2 SVGEGT come from the germline V gene.

This clonotype was counted ten times or more. The chain has TRBV4-3 and TRBJ1-2, with TRBD1 matching over 7 bases. This CDR3 contains 15 residues. V lost 1 base, J lost 4 bases, and 6 bases stayed unmatched. The germline V gene encodes CDR1 LGHNA and CDR2 YSLEER. This CDR3 is CASSQGGKGAYGYTF. CDR3 DNA: TGCGCCAGCAGCCAAGGGGGAAAGGGGGCCTATGGCTACACCTTC.

The V gene is TRBV6-5, the J gene TRBJ1-6; no definite D call. The CDR3 extends over 12 amino acids. Between the trimmed V and J ends, which lost 3 bases and 9 bases, there was a span of 6 bases. In germline, CDR1 is MNHEY, CDR2 SVGAGI. For the CDR3, the DNA is TGTGCCAGCAGTTATCAATTTTCACCCCTCCACTTT. Translating it yields CASSYQFSPLHF.

This clonotype was counted only a few times. This chain uses TRBV30 with TRBJ2-1; the D gene could be TRBD1 or TRBD2 (6 bases each). This CDR3 is built from 13 residues. The germline V gene encodes CDR1 GTSNPN and CDR2 SVGIG (reference sequence). This CDR3 reads CAGILGGRNEQFF. The CDR3 bases are TGTGCTGGGATTCTGGGGGGCCGCAATGAGCAGTTCTTC. Full variable domain (remainder filled in from reference TRBV30 and TRBJ2-1): SQTIHQWPATLVQPVGSPLSLECTVEGTSNPNLYWYRQAAGRGLQLLFYSVGIGQISSEVPQNLSASRPQDRQFILSSKKLLLSDSGFYLCAGILGGRNEQFFGPGTRLTVL.

V usage is TRBV6-5 and J usage is TRBJ1-2; D not resolved. The CDR3 has 13 amino acids. V dropped 0 bases and J dropped 4 bases, with 6 bases sitting between them. The germline gives CDR1 MNHEY, CDR2 SVGAGI. Here the CDR3 DNA reads TGTGCCAGCAGTTACTCCCGGGCCTATGGCTACACCTTC. Protein sequence: CASSYSRAYGYTF.

The chain couples TRBV18 to TRBJ2-1; 11 nucleotides agree with TRBD2. The CDR3 is 16 amino acids. Germline-derived CDR1 and CDR2 are KGHSH and LQKENI. V shed 6 bases and J 5 bases; nucleotides not matched to a gene: 9. In nucleotides, the CDR3 is TGTGCCAGCTCTCCCTTAGCACTAGCGGGGGACAATGAGCAGTTCTTC. Its protein product is CASSPLALAGDNEQFF.

This clonotype has just a few counts. The CDR3: CASSPGDRKINEQFF. The CDR3 DNA follows: TGTGCCAGCAGTCCCGGGGACAGGAAGATCAATGAGCAGTTCTTC. The V call is TRBV28, the J call TRBJ2-1, with 8 bases lining up with TRBD1. V shed 5 bases and J 6 bases; nucleotides not matched to a gene: 9. Per the germline V gene, CDR1 is MDHEN and CDR2 is SYDVKM. The CDR3 contains 15 residues.

This clonotype was recorded a few times. This sequence joins TRBV3-1 and TRBJ2-7; the match to TRBD2 covers 7 bases. The CDR3 runs to 17 residues. V dropped 5 bases and J dropped 0; count of bases not matched to a gene: 13. CDR1 and CDR2 from the germline V gene are LGHDT and YNNKEL (reference sequence). The CDR3 is CASSSLGRGEFSYEQYF. CDR3 coding DNA: TGTGCCAGCAGCTCCCTGGGGAGGGGCGAATTCTCCTACGAGCAGTACTTC.

The rearrangement links TRBV19 to TRBJ2-1, with D possibly called TRBD1 or TRBD2 (6 bases each). There are 13 residues in the CDR3. Trimming shortened V by 7 bases and J by 3 bases, and 10 bases separated the two germline ends. Germline lookup yields CDR1 LNHDA and CDR2 SQIVND (reference sequence). This chain's CDR3 is CASNGGFYNEQFF. The DNA for the CDR3 is TGTGCCAGTAACGGGGGCTTCTACAATGAGCAGTTCTTC.

The chain combines TRBV20-1 with TRBJ2-1, with 11 bases lining up with TRBD2. This CDR3 spans 16 amino acids. Germline V lookup: CDR1 DFQATT, CDR2 SNEGSKA (reference sequence). J was trimmed by 1 base and V by 5 bases; bases with no gene match: 7. The CDR3 loop reads CSADSGGAFSYNEQFF. The DNA for the CDR3 is TGCAGTGCTGATAGCGGGGGGGCCTTTTCCTACAATGAGCAGTTCTTC.

This clonotype has more than one count but fewer than ten. J is TRBJ1-2 and V is TRBV28, with D possibly matching TRBD1 (5 bases). The V gene's germline CDR1 is MDHEN and CDR2 SYDVKM. Trimming cost V 6 bases and J 3 bases, with 17 bases left between them. The CDR3 has 15 residues. CDR3 DNA: TGTGCCAGCAGAAACTACGGGACGTTGGACTATGGCTACACCTTC. Its protein product is CASRNYGTLDYGYTF.

This clonotype has just a few counts. V and J are TRBV6-1 and TRBJ2-1; TRBD2 agrees at 13 bases. CDR3 size: 15 residues. V lost 6 bases and J lost 10; bases outside the gene matches: 9. Germline V gives CDR1 MNHNS, CDR2 SASEGT. CDR3 in DNA: TGTGCCAGCAGGACAACTAGCGGGGGGGCAGGAGAGCAGTTCTTC. It codes for CASRTTSGGAGEQFF.

This clonotype occurred a few times. The chain employs TRBV6-2 or TRBV6-3 and TRBJ2-7; the D is unclear. Germline-derived CDR1 and CDR2 are MNHEY and SVGEGT. Trimming shortened V by 3 bases and J by 0 bases, and 9 bases separated the two germline ends. The CDR3 loop spans 14 amino acids. For the CDR3, the DNA is TGTGCCAGCAGTTATCGTAGGAGCTCCTACGAGCAGTACTTC. Its translation: CASSYRRSSYEQYF.

The chain recombines TRBV6-2 or TRBV6-3 with TRBJ1-2; D unclear. V dropped 5 bases and J dropped 4 bases, with 11 bases sitting between them. CDR1 is MNHEY and CDR2 is SVGEGT in the germline V gene. This CDR3 is 13 amino acids long. Here the CDR3 reads CASSVRNSYGYTF. In DNA form, the CDR3 reads TGTGCCAGCAGTGTCAGGAATTCCTATGGCTACACCTTC.

This clonotype was detected only a few times. The CDR3 coding sequence is TGCAGTGCTAAAAATCCCCAGCGGACTGGAGGCAATGAGCAGTTCTTC. Its translation: CSAKNPQRTGGNEQFF. V usage is TRBV20-1 and J usage is TRBJ2-1, with a possible D match to TRBD2 (5 bases). This CDR3 has 16 amino acids. Germline CDR1 DFQATT, CDR2 SNEGSKA (reference sequence). Trimming removed 4 bases at V and 6 bases at J, with 22 bases between.

J is TRBJ1-5 and V is TRBV20-1, with 9 bases that match TRBD1. The CDR3 is 13 amino acids. Germline V gene lookup returns CDR1 DFQATT and CDR2 SNEGSKA (reference sequence). After removal of 6 bases from V and 7 bases from J, the junction contained 7 bases not matched to a gene. In nucleotides, the CDR3 is TGCAGTGCAGGTGGGACAGGGAGACAGCCCCAGCATTTT. Its translation is CSAGGTGRQPQHF.

This sequence joins TRBV28 and TRBJ2-7, with 10 nucleotides matching TRBD1. The germline V gene has CDR1 MDHEN and CDR2 SYDVKM. V was clipped by 3 bases and J by 4 bases; unmatched bases: 6. This CDR3 is 15 amino acids long. CDR3 region: CASSFDWTGGYEQYF. The CDR3 coding sequence is TGTGCCAGCAGTTTCGATTGGACAGGGGGGTACGAGCAGTACTTC.

This clonotype was counted ten times or more. V is TRBV25-1 and J is TRBJ2-1; possibly TRBD2 for D (7 bases). Germline values: CDR1 MGHDK, CDR2 SYGVNS. V was cut by 5 bases and J by 6 bases, with 14 bases left in between. This CDR3 region has 14 residues. This CDR3 reads CASSFSGGANEQFF. CDR3 nucleotides: TGTGCCAGCAGTTTCAGTGGGGGGGCCAATGAGCAGTTCTTC.

The chain carries TRBV5-1 and TRBJ2-3; D is perhaps TRBD1 (6 bases). V was shortened by 4 bases and J by 0 bases, with 12 bases between the two germline ends. Germline CDR1 reads SGHRS; CDR2 reads YFSETQ. The CDR3 spans 15 residues. The chain's CDR3 is CASSEGQRSTDTQYF. Here the CDR3 DNA reads TGCGCCAGCAGCGAAGGACAGCGGAGCACAGATACGCAGTATTTT.

The chain has TRBV12-3 or TRBV12-4 and TRBJ2-5, with D possibly being TRBD2 (6 bases). V was cut by 5 bases and J by 3 bases, with 13 bases left in between. The CDR3 runs to 14 residues. CDR3: CASSRYGTEETQYF. CDR3 sequence (DNA): TGTGCCAGCAGTCGATACGGGACTGAAGAGACCCAGTACTTC.

This clonotype has a handful of counts. V is TRBV7-6 and J is TRBJ2-7; the match to TRBD2 covers 10 bases. V shed 1 base and J 4 bases; nucleotides not matched to a gene: 13. CDR1 is SGHVS and CDR2 is FNYEAQ in the germline V gene. This CDR3 has 18 residues. The CDR3: CASSLGSSGGIGQYEQYF. The CDR3 DNA reads as TGTGCCAGCAGCTTAGGGTCTAGCGGGGGAATCGGCCAGTACGAGCAGTACTTC.